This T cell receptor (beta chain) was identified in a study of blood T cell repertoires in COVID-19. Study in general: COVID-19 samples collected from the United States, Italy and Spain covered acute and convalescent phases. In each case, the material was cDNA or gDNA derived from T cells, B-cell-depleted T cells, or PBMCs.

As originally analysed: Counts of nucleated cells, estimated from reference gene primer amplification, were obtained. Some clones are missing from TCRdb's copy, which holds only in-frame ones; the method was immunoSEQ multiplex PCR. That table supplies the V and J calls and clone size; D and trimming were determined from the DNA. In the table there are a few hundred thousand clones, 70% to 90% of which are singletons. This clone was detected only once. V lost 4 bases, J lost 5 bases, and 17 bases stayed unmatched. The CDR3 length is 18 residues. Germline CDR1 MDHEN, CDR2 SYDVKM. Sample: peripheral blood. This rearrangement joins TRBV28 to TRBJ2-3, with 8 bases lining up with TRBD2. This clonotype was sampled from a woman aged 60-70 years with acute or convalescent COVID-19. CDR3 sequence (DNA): TGTGCCAGCAGTTCTCCCGGGGGCGGCGCGGGAGGAGTAGATACGCAGTATTTT. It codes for CASSSPGGGAGGVDTQYF.